Listed here are 8 T cell receptor beta chains from one sample, sequenced in a study of glioma-infiltrating T cells after dendritic cell vaccination. The time point denotes: after dendritic cell vaccination, including at tumor progression/relapse. Sequencing used immunoSEQ multiplex PCR; TCRdb keeps in-frame clones, though not all of them. The sample holds over 65,000 clones; roughly 85% are singletons and the top ten take around 9.3%. The material was blood, obtained after dendritic cell vaccination. Receptors were obtained from a human donor with glioblastoma.

V is TRBV5-1 and J is TRBJ2-5, with TRBD2 as a possible D gene (5 bases). Per the germline V gene, CDR1 is SGHRS and CDR2 is YFSETQ. The ends were cut back, 0 bases at V and 5 bases at J, with 11 bases in the middle. The CDR3 covers 14 residues. CDR3 region: CASSLGTGLETQYF. The CDR3 DNA reads TGCGCCAGCAGCTTGGGGACTGGATTGGAGACCCAGTACTTC.

The J gene is TRBJ1-5, the V gene TRBV28; D unresolved. Between the trimmed V and J ends, which lost 9 bases and 1 base, there was a span of 7 bases. The CDR3 loop spans 12 amino acids. Germline V lookup: CDR1 MDHEN, CDR2 SYDVKM. Written as DNA, the CDR3 is TGTGCCAGTACAGACAGCAATCAGCCCCAGCATTTT. It specifies CASTDSNQPQHF.

Worth noting for this clone: A junction boundary mismatches the germline segment, possibly from a read error. The chain carries TRBV7-2 and TRBJ2-1; no firm D call. Germline CDR1 is SGHTA and CDR2 is FQGNSA. The CDR3 spans 13 residues. The CDR3 DNA follows: TGTGCCAGCAGCTTAGCCTGGTCCAATGAGCAATTCTTC. Its translation: CASSLAWSNEQFF.

This clone appeared a single time. The V and J genes are TRBV30 and TRBJ1-5; D unclear. The CDR3 spans 12 residues. Trimming took off 0 bases at V and 7 bases at J, with 7 bases between the two ends. Germline CDR1 reads GTSNPN; CDR2 reads SVGIG (reference sequence). The DNA for the CDR3 is TGTGCCTGGAGTGTAAGTGGCCAGCCCCAGCATTTT. Translation: CAWSVSGQPQHF.

The rearrangement links TRBV6-5 to TRBJ2-7; 7 positions agree with TRBD1. CDR3 length: 14 amino acids. Germline V gene sequence: CDR1 MNHEY, CDR2 SVGAGI. V lost 6 bases and J lost 2; bases outside the gene matches: 7. The DNA for the CDR3 is TGTGCCAGCAGGAAGGACAGGAAAGCCTACGAGCAGTACTTC. It translates to CASRKDRKAYEQYF.

The chain uses TRBV6-5 and TRBJ1-3; D not certain. Germline V gene data show CDR1 as MNHEY and CDR2 as SVGAGI. This CDR3 has 15 residues. The V and J ends lost 3 bases and 0 bases respectively, with 9 bases between them. The CDR3 coding sequence is TGTGCCAGCAGTTATTCAGGTTCCTCTGGAAACACCATATATTTT. Protein sequence: CASSYSGSSGNTIYF.

The chain couples TRBV19 to TRBJ1-1; D perhaps matches TRBD1 (6 bases). Germline values: CDR1 LNHDA, CDR2 SQIVND (reference sequence). The CDR3 is 13 residues long. Trimming removed 3 bases at V and 12 bases at J, with 17 bases between. The chain's CDR3 is CASSITGRTDPFF. CDR3 DNA: TGTGCCAGTAGTATCACCGGACGGACAGATCCTTTCTTT. Complete variable domain (other parts from reference TRBV19 and TRBJ1-1): DGGITQSPKYLFRKEGQNVTLSCEQNLNHDAMYWYRQDPGQGLRLIYYSQIVNDFQKGDIAEGYSVSREKKESFPLTVTSAQKNPTAFYLCASSITGRTDPFFGQGTRLTVV.

J is TRBJ1-2 and V is TRBV4-1; D gene unclear. The V end lost 0 bases, the J end lost 0 bases, and 11 bases lay between the germline ends. The length of the CDR3 is 16 residues. Germline V gene data show CDR1 as MGHRA and CDR2 as YSYEKL. This CDR3 is CASSQDPTRSNYGYTF. Here the CDR3 DNA reads TGCGCCAGCAGCCAAGACCCGACACGCTCTAACTATGGCTACACCTTC.